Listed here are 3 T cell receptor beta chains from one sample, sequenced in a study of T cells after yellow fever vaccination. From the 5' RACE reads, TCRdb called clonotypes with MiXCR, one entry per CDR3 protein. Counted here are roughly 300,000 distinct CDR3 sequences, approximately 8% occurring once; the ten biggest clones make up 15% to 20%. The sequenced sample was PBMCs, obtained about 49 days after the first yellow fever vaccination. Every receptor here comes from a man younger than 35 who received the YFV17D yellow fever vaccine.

The CDR3 DNA is TGCGCCAGCAGCTTGGGGTTTAGGACGGAACTTAACTATGGCTACACCTTC. This sequence encodes CASSLGFRTELNYGYTF. The chain is built from TRBV5-1 and TRBJ1-2; D gene unclear. Trimming cost V 0 bases and J 1 base, with 16 bases left between them. The germline CDR1 and CDR2 sequences are SGHRS and YFSETQ. This CDR3 has 17 residues. Combining the CDR3 with reference TRBV5-1 and TRBJ1-2 gives the whole variable domain KAGVTQTPRYLIKTRGQQVTLSCSPISGHRSVSWYQQTPGQGLQFLFEYFSETQRNKGNFPGRFSGRQFSNSRSEMNVSTLELGDSALYLCASSLGFRTELNYGYTFGSGTRLTVV.

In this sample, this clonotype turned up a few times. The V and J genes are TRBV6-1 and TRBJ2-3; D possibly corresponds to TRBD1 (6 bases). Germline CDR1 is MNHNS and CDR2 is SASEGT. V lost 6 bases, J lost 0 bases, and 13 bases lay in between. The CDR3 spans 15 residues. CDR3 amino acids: CASRRTATSTDTQYF. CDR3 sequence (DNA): TGTGCCAGCAGACGGACAGCTACTAGCACAGATACGCAGTATTTT.

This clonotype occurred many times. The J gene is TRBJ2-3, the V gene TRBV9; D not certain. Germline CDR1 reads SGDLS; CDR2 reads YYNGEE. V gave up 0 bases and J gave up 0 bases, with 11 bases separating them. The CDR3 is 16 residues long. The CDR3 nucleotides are TGTGCCAGCAGCGTAGCCCCAGCGTTTAGCACAGATACGCAGTATTTT. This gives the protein CASSVAPAFSTDTQYF.